This T cell receptor beta chain stems from a study of blood T cell repertoires in COVID-19. Whole-study context: Some COVID-19 samples were acute and others convalescent; all came from the United States, Italy and Spain.

Authors' processing steps: Scientists estimated how many nucleated cells there were by amplifying reference gene primers. Measured with immunoSEQ multiplex PCR; TCRdb has only the in-frame clones, and not every one. The V and J calls and clone size were taken over from that table, and D and trimming were inferred from the DNA. The table shows roughly 53,000 clones, with 77% occurring only once. The length of the CDR3 is 15 residues. V was pared by 3 bases and J by 7 bases, with 10 bases of the junction left unmatched. The V gene's germline CDR1 is DFQATT and CDR2 SNEGSKA (reference sequence). The chain employs TRBV20-1 and TRBJ2-1; 9 bases align to TRBD2. The TCR was taken from a man aged 70 or older with active or convalescent COVID-19. Sequencing was performed on peripheral blood. The CDR3 DNA follows: TGCAGTGCTAGTAGTGGCCTAGCGGGGTATAATGAGCAGTTCTTC. It is translated as CSASSGLAGYNEQFF.